The source of this T cell receptor beta chain is a study of cytotoxic CD8 clonotypes in ibrutinib-treated CLL. Measured with immunoSEQ multiplex PCR; TCRdb has only the in-frame clones, and not every one. The data show over 150,000 clones, approximately 68% seen once. The CDR3 runs to 14 residues. The V and J ends lost 2 bases and 5 bases respectively, with 13 bases between them. Per germline, CDR1 SGDLS and CDR2 YYNGEE. Comment on this clone: Antigen: not known.

General observations from the study: Baseline clonality, above age-matched healthy donor levels, tracked circulating CD8+ T-cell counts.

The sequence was collected from a human donor with chronic lymphocytic leukemia. This specimen consisted of PBMCs, obtained after 24 months of ibrutinib treatment. The chain combines TRBV9 with TRBJ1-1, with D tentatively TRBD1 (6 bases). The CDR3 sequence: CASSVVERGTEAFF. The DNA of the CDR3 is TGTGCCAGCAGCGTGGTCGAAAGGGGGACTGAAGCTTTCTTT.